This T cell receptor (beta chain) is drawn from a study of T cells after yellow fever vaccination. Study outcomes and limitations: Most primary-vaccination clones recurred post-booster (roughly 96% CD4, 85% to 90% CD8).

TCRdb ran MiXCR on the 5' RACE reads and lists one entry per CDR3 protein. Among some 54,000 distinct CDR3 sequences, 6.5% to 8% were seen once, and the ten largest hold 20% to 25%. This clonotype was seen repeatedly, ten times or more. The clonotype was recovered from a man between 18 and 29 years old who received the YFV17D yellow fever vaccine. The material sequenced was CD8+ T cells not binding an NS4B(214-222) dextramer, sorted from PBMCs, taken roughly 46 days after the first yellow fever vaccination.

CDR3 in DNA: TGTGCCAGCAGCCACGGACTAGCGGGGGGCTCCTACAATGAGCAGTTCTTC. It is translated as CASSHGLAGGSYNEQFF. The chain has TRBV3-1 and TRBJ2-1; TRBD2 aligns across 14 bases. V lost 3 bases to trimming and J lost 0 bases; unmatched junction nucleotides: 1. The germline V gene encodes CDR1 LGHDT and CDR2 YNNKEL (reference sequence). The CDR3 has 17 amino acids.